The 5 T cell receptor beta chains in this list originate from one sample, sequenced in a study of response to subunit inactivated influenza vaccine. TCRdb reanalysed the RT-PCR reads using MiXCR and keeps one entry per CDR3 protein. The profile covers some 600,000 distinct CDR3 sequences, with 11% to 15% appearing a single time and 7.5% to 8% taken by the ten largest. Sequenced here: PBMCs from blood, sampled about 14 days before vaccination. The receptor set was obtained from a middle-aged man who received an inactivated influenza vaccine.

The chain has TRBV29-1 and TRBJ2-7, with a weak D call TRBD2 (6 bases). The CDR3 is made up of 12 amino acids. V was trimmed by 7 bases and J by 4 bases, leaving 14 bases between them. The germline CDR1 and CDR2 sequences are SQVTM and ANQGSEA. CDR3 coding DNA: TGCAGCGCGGGGAGACTAGGGTACGAGCAGTACTTC. Its protein is CSAGRLGYEQYF.

The chain is built from TRBV15 and TRBJ2-2, with D maybe TRBD2 (5 bases). V dropped 0 bases and J dropped 4 bases, with 12 bases sitting between them. Per the germline V gene, CDR1 is LNHNV and CDR2 is YYDKDF (reference sequence). This CDR3 has 16 residues. Here the CDR3 DNA reads TGTGCCACCAGCAGAGATCAGCGCGGGCTCACCGGGGAGCTGTTTTTT. Encoded protein: CATSRDQRGLTGELFF. The variable domain in full, with the rest retrieved from reference TRBV15 and TRBJ2-2, is DAMVIQNPRYQVTQFGKPVTLSCSQTLNHNVMYWYQQKSSQAPKLLFHYYDKDFNNEADTPDNFQSRRPNTSFCFLDIRSPGLGDTAMYLCATSRDQRGLTGELFFGEGSRLTVL.

This clonotype occurred many times. This chain joins TRBV5-1 and TRBJ2-3; tentatively, D is TRBD1 (6 bases). The CDR3 contains 14 residues. Looked up from germline, CDR1 is SGHRS and CDR2 is YFSETQ. Deletions cut 5 bases from V and 3 bases from J, with 13 bases between. Here the CDR3 DNA reads TGCGCCAGCAGTTTTGGACAGCGGACAGATACGCAGTATTTT. Protein: CASSFGQRTDTQYF.

The table lists this clonotype with many counts. V is TRBV5-6 and J is TRBJ2-5, with D hard to call. This CDR3 region has 18 residues. V dropped 1 base and J dropped 2 bases, with 21 bases sitting between them. Germline-derived CDR1 and CDR2 are SGHDT and YYEEEE. The CDR3 protein is CASSLFGFTSTSQETQYF. CDR3 coding DNA: TGTGCCAGCAGCTTGTTTGGGTTCACATCCACGTCGCAAGAGACCCAGTACTTC.

The chain is built from TRBV4-1 and TRBJ2-7; 11 positions match TRBD2. Looked up from germline, CDR1 is MGHRA and CDR2 is YSYEKL. V dropped 2 bases and J dropped 6; count of bases not matched to a gene: 6. There are 15 residues in the CDR3. CDR3 DNA: TGCGCCAGCAGCCAATTTAGCGGGGGGGGCAGCGAGCAGTACTTC. It yields the protein CASSQFSGGGSEQYF.